This T cell receptor beta chain originates from a study of blood T cell repertoires in COVID-19. Study-wide context: Some COVID-19 samples were acute and others convalescent; all came from the United States, Italy and Spain. PBMCs, B-cell-depleted T cells, or T cells provided the cDNA or gDNA that made up the material.

In the authors' methods: Nucleated cell counts were estimated from reference gene primer amplification. The data were produced by immunoSEQ multiplex PCR, yet TCRdb's version contains in-frame clones alone and is incomplete. The DNA gave D and trimming, while V, J and clone size come from that table. The repertoire holds roughly 280,000 clones, approximately 80% seen once, with around 4.2% in the top ten. The sequence was collected from a man in his sixties with acute or convalescent COVID-19. Sample: peripheral blood.

The CDR3 protein is CASSLQGAYGYTF. The CDR3 nucleotides are TGTGCCAGCAGTTTGCAGGGGGCCTATGGCTACACCTTC. The rearrangement uses TRBV28 and TRBJ1-2; TRBD1 aligns across 8 bases. Germline CDR1 MDHEN, CDR2 SYDVKM. The trim removed 3 bases at V and 4 bases at J, leaving 1 base unmatched. This CDR3 comprises 13 residues.